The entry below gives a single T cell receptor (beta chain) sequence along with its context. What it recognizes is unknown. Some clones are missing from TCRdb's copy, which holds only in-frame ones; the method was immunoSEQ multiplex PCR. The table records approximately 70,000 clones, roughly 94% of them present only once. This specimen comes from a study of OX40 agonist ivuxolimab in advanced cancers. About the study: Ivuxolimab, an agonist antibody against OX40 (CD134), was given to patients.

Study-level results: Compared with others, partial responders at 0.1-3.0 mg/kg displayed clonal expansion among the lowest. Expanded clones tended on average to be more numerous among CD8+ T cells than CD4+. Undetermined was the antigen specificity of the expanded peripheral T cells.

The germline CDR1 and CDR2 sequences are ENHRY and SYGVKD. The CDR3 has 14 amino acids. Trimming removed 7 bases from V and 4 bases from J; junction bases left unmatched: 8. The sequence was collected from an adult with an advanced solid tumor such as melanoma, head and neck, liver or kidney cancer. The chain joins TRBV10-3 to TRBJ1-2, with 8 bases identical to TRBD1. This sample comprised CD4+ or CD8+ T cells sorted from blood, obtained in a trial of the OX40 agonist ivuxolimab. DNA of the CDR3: TGTGCCATCACCTCAGACAGGGGCGGCTATGGCTACACCTTC. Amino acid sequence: CAITSDRGGYGYTF.